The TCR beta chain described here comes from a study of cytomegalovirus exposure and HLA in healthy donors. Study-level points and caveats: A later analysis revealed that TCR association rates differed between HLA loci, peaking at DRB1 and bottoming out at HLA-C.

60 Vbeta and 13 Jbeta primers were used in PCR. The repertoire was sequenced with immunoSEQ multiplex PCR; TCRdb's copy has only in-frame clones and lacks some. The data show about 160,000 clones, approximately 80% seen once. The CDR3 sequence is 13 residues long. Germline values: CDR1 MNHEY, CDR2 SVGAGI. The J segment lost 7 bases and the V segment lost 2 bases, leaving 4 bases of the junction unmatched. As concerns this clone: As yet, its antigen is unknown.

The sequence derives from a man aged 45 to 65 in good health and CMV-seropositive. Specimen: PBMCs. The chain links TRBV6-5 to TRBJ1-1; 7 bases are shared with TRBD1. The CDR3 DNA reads TGTGCCAGCAGTTACAGGGGGCCGAATGAAGCTTTCTTT. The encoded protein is CASSYRGPNEAFF.